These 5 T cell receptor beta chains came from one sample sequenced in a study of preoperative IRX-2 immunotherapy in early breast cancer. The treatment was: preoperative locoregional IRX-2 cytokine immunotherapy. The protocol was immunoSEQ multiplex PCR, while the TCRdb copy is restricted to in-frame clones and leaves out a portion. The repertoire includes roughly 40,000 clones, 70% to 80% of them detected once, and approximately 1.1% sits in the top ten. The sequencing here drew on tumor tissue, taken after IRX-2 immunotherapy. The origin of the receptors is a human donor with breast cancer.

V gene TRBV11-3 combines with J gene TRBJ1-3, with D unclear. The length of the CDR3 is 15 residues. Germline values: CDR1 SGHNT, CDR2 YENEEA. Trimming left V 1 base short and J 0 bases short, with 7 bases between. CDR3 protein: CASSLGSGSGNTIYF. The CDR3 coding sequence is TGTGCCAGCAGCTTAGGGTCGGGCTCTGGAAACACCATATATTTT.

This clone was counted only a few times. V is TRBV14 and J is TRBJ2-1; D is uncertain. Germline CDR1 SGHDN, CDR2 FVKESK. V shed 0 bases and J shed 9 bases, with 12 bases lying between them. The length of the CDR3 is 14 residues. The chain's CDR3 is CASSQEAKYGEQFF. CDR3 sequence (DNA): TGTGCCAGCAGCCAAGAAGCCAAGTATGGTGAGCAGTTCTTC.

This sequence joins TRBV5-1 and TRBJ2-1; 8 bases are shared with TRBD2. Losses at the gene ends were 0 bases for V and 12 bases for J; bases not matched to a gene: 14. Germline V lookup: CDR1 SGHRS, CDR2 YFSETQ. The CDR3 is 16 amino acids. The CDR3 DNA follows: TGCGCCAGCAGCTTGGCGTCTAGCGGGTCGCAAGGGGGGCAGTTCTTC. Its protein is CASSLASSGSQGGQFF.

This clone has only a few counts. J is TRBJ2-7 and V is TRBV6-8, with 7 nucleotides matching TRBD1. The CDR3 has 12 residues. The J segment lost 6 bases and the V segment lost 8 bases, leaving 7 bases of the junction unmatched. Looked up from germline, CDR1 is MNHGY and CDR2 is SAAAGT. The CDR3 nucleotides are TGTGCCAGCCGCAGACAGGGCGGCGAGCAGTACTTC. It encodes CASRRQGGEQYF.

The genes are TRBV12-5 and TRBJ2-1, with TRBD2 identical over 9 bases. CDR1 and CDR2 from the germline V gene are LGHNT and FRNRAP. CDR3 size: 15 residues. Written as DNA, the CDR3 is TGTGCCAGCACCCCCCTAGCGGGGCCCCTAAATGAGCAGTTCTTC. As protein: CASTPLAGPLNEQFF.